A single sample is the source of the 15 T cell receptor beta chains below, sequenced in a study of T cell repertoires in cytomegalovirus infection. A single record per CDR3 protein comes from TCRdb applying MiXCR to the reads. The data contain about 160,000 distinct CDR3 sequences, under 20% of them singletons. The sequencing input was CD8+ T cells from PBMCs. The receptors were sampled from a human donor in good health (CMV status not recorded). Some clones in this sample may be carry-over from other donors' samples.

A few counts support this clonotype. CDR3 in DNA: TGTGCCAGCACCATTCCCACTTGGAATCAGCCCCAGCATTTT. Amino acid sequence: CASTIPTWNQPQHF. The J gene is TRBJ1-5, the V gene TRBV28; D remains ambiguous. V was cut by 7 bases and J by 4 bases, with 14 bases left in between. Germline values: CDR1 MDHEN, CDR2 SYDVKM. This CDR3 has 14 residues.

Only a few counts were recorded for this clonotype. The rearrangement joins TRBV7-2 to TRBJ2-1; 7 nucleotides match TRBD2. The CDR3 is made up of 16 amino acids. Per germline, CDR1 SGHTA and CDR2 FQGNSA. J gave up 10 bases and V 3 bases, and 15 bases lay outside the gene matches. The CDR3 here is CASSFVKTGGGAEQFF. The CDR3 DNA reads TGTGCCAGCAGCTTCGTGAAAACGGGAGGCGGTGCAGAGCAGTTCTTC.

This clonotype appeared a few times. This chain links TRBV7-6 with TRBJ2-7; 10 nucleotides line up with TRBD2. Trimming at V came to 1 base and at J to 7 bases, leaving 10 bases not matched to a gene. Germline V CDR1 and CDR2: SGHVS, FNYEAQ. This CDR3 is 16 amino acids long. CDR3 residues: CASSLDPSVAGGEQYF. The CDR3 DNA follows: TGTGCCAGCAGCTTAGACCCGTCGGTAGCGGGAGGTGAGCAGTACTTC. The full variable domain, in which reference TRBV7-6 and TRBJ2-7 provide the parts outside the CDR3, is GAGVSQSPRYKVTKRGQDVALRCDPISGHVSLYWYRQALGQGPEFLTYFNYEAQQDKSGLPNDRFSAERPEGSISTLTIQRTEQRDSAMYRCASSLDPSVAGGEQYFGPGTRLTVT.

V and J are TRBV7-2 and TRBJ2-3; TRBD2 matches 10 bases. The CDR3 extends over 15 amino acids. Germline-derived CDR1 and CDR2 are SGHTA and FQGNSA. V was pared by 7 bases and J by 6 bases, with 10 bases of the junction left unmatched. CDR3 DNA sequence: TGTGCCAGCACCCTAGCGGGAGCGTTGGGGGATACGCAGTATTTT. Protein: CASTLAGALGDTQYF.

In this sample, this clonotype turned up a few times. The V call is TRBV2, the J call TRBJ2-7, with a possible D match to TRBD1 (6 bases). This CDR3 is built from 13 residues. Looked up from germline, CDR1 is SNHLY and CDR2 is FYNNEI. Trimming shortened V by 8 bases and J by 1 base, and 12 bases separated the two germline ends. The CDR3 nucleotides are TGTGCCAGCGACAGACAGGAATCCTACGAGCAGTACTTC. It is translated as CASDRQESYEQYF.

The chain is built from TRBV7-8 and TRBJ2-1, with 9 bases aligning to TRBD2. CDR1 and CDR2 (germline): SGHVS, FQNEAQ. CDR3 length equals 15 residues. J gave up 1 base and V 6 bases, and 4 bases lay outside the gene matches. The CDR3 is CASRPSGASYNEQFF. CDR3 nucleotides: TGTGCCAGCAGACCTAGCGGGGCATCCTACAATGAGCAGTTCTTC.

As for this clonotype: A much larger clone differs from this one at a single base, so this may be a read error. This chain uses TRBV29-1 with TRBJ1-2; D is unclear. The germline V gene encodes CDR1 SQVTM and CDR2 ANQGSEA. The CDR3 consists of 11 residues. Trimming stripped 7 bases from V and 12 bases from J, with 18 bases between. CDR3 sequence: CSASGLEIDTF. As DNA, the CDR3 is TGCAGCGCTTCCGGACTGGAGATAGACACCTTC.

This clonotype was observed a handful of times. V is TRBV20-1 and J is TRBJ2-2; D is uncertain. The CDR3 loop spans 13 amino acids. V was shortened by 0 bases and J by 9 bases, with 11 bases between the two germline ends. Germline V gene data show CDR1 as DFQATT and CDR2 as SNEGSKA (reference sequence). This chain's CDR3 is CSARDGSHRELFF. The CDR3 DNA sequence: TGCAGTGCTAGAGACGGATCCCACCGGGAGCTGTTTTTT.

This clonotype has more than one count but fewer than ten. The rearrangement joins TRBV7-9 to TRBJ1-1; a weak D match, TRBD1 (5 bases). V was cut by 5 bases and J by 4 bases, with 17 bases left in between. The CDR3 contains 15 residues. Per the germline V gene, CDR1 is SEHNR and CDR2 is FQNEAQ (reference sequence). This chain's CDR3 is CASSPPGRDLTEAFF. In DNA form, the CDR3 reads TGTGCCAGCAGCCCACCGGGACGTGATCTCACTGAAGCTTTCTTT.

This clonotype was observed a few times. Written as DNA, the CDR3 is TGCAGCGTTGGGACTAACAACAATGAGCAGTTCTTC. Translating it yields CSVGTNNNEQFF. V is TRBV29-1 and J is TRBJ2-1; D is perhaps TRBD2 (6 bases). Between the trimmed V and J ends, which lost 4 bases and 5 bases, there was a span of 9 bases. This CDR3 comprises 12 residues. Germline CDR1 SQVTM, CDR2 ANQGSEA.

DNA of the CDR3: TGTGCCAGCAGCCCTCACTTGGACGAGCAGTACTTC. Amino acid sequence: CASSPHLDEQYF. V is TRBV6-1 and J is TRBJ2-7; D unclear. CDR1 is MNHNS, CDR2 SASEGT, per germline. The CDR3 runs 12 residues. V lost 6 bases to trimming and J lost 5 bases, with 11 bases between them.

This clonotype was counted only a few times. This sequence joins TRBV14 and TRBJ1-1, with D uncertain. Looked up from germline, CDR1 is SGHDN and CDR2 is FVKESK. V lost 4 bases and J lost 5, with 11 bases in between. This CDR3 is built from 13 residues. The CDR3 nucleotides read TGTGCCAGCAGCCGAGGAGGAGGGACTGAAGCTTTCTTT. Protein sequence: CASSRGGGTEAFF.

The chain carries TRBV29-1 and TRBJ2-7; no clear D gene. CDR1 SQVTM and CDR2 ANQGSEA come from the germline V gene. The V end was cut by 0 bases, the J end by 2 bases, with 11 bases between. CDR3 length equals 14 residues. CDR3 loop: CSVEDLSIPYEQYF. Written as DNA, the CDR3 is TGCAGCGTTGAAGATCTTTCCATTCCCTACGAGCAGTACTTC.

This chain links TRBV6-2 or TRBV6-3 with TRBJ2-3, with 14 bases matching TRBD2. The CDR3 has 18 amino acids. Per the germline V gene, CDR1 is MNHEY and CDR2 is SVGEGT. V dropped 2 bases and J dropped 3; count of bases not matched to a gene: 7. The CDR3 protein is CASSYLPGTSGRTDTQYF. In DNA form, the CDR3 reads TGTGCCAGCAGTTACCTTCCCGGGACTAGCGGGAGAACAGATACGCAGTATTTT.

The CDR3, as DNA: TGTGCCAGCAGCCACGTAACTGTGGGGGCCCGGGCCAAAAACATTCAGTACTTC. This sequence encodes CASSHVTVGARAKNIQYF. V is TRBV3-1 and J is TRBJ2-4, with D tentatively TRBD1 (6 bases). Germline V CDR1 and CDR2: LGHDT, YNNKEL (reference sequence). V was cut by 3 bases and J by 1 base, with 19 bases left in between. CDR3 size: 18 residues.